The 14 T cell receptor beta chains below were found in one sample sequenced in a study of metastatic and nonmetastatic thyroid tumors. Thyroid surgery had not been preceded by any treatment in any patient. MiXCR was used by TCRdb to re-call the PCR reads. The top ten hold approximately 30% of the sample, which has approximately 4,100 clones, roughly a third seen once. Material for sequencing was adjacent normal tissue. Every receptor here comes from a male donor with papillary thyroid cancer or a benign thyroid nodule (not recorded which). Some clones in this sample may be carry-over from other donors' samples.

The CDR3 coding sequence is TGCGCCAGCAGGGGTCAAGGGGGCTCAGATACGCAGTATTTT. Translation: CASRGQGGSDTQYF. The chain recombines TRBV5-1 with TRBJ2-3; 7 bases map to TRBD1. CDR3 length: 14 residues. J gave up 4 bases and V 5 bases, and 7 bases lay outside the gene matches. The germline V gene has CDR1 SGHRS and CDR2 YFSETQ.

The genes are TRBV6-1 and TRBJ1-3, with TRBD1 as a possible D gene (6 bases). Per the germline V gene, CDR1 is MNHNS and CDR2 is SASEGT. This CDR3 has 16 amino acids. Trimming stripped 4 bases from V and 0 bases from J, with 13 bases between. The CDR3 DNA follows: TGTGCCAGCAGTGTTGGGGGCCCTGCCTCTGGAAACACCATATATTTT. It specifies CASSVGGPASGNTIYF.

This clone has a handful of counts. The rearrangement uses TRBV28 and TRBJ1-1, with unresolved D. V gave up 5 bases and J gave up 6 bases, with 7 bases separating them. CDR3 size: 11 residues. Germline V CDR1 and CDR2: MDHEN, SYDVKM. This chain's CDR3 is CASSLRSEAFF. The CDR3 coding sequence is TGTGCCAGCAGTCTTCGCTCTGAAGCTTTCTTT.

This clone was recorded a few times. The chain couples TRBV6-1 to TRBJ1-6; 8 bases line up with TRBD1. Trimming at V came to 6 bases and at J to 8 bases, leaving 6 bases not matched to a gene. CDR1 is MNHNS and CDR2 is SASEGT in the germline V gene. This CDR3 contains 14 residues. The CDR3 reads CASRIRGQDSPLHF. Here the CDR3 DNA reads TGTGCCAGCAGGATCAGGGGGCAGGATTCACCCCTCCACTTT.

This chain links TRBV11-3 with TRBJ1-5, with unresolved D. The J call is in doubt because the DNA end fits TRBJ2-3 better. This CDR3 has 14 amino acids. Germline V CDR1 and CDR2: SGHNT, YENEEA. In DNA, the CDR3 is TGTGCCAGCAGCTCCTGTGAAAGGAATCAGCCCCAGTATTTT. Residues: CASSSCERNQPQYF.

This clone was detected only a few times. The chain combines TRBV6-1 with TRBJ1-5; D is ambiguous. Germline V gene lookup returns CDR1 MNHNS and CDR2 SASEGT. Trimming took off 0 bases at V and 2 bases at J, with 8 bases between the two ends. CDR3 length: 15 residues. The CDR3 coding sequence is TGTGCCAGCAGTGAAGCAGGGCAAGGCAATCAGCCCCAGCATTTT. Its protein product is CASSEAGQGNQPQHF.

The rearrangement links TRBV7-2 to TRBJ1-1; 8 nucleotides line up with TRBD1. J lost 6 bases, V lost 1 base, and 4 bases had no gene match. The CDR3 loop spans 14 amino acids. CDR1 is SGHTA and CDR2 is FQGNSA in the germline V gene. CDR3 region: CASSLERTGPEAFF. CDR3 bases: TGTGCCAGCAGCTTAGAGAGGACAGGGCCTGAAGCTTTCTTT.

The chain links TRBV7-3 to TRBJ2-3, with TRBD1 matching over 7 bases. Looked up from germline, CDR1 is SGHTA and CDR2 is FQGTGA. Trimming cost V 3 bases and J 6 bases; bases outside gene matches: 12. This CDR3 comprises 16 residues. CDR3 coding DNA: TGTGCCAGCAGCTTCCGGCAGGGGGTGAGGTCCGATACGCAGTATTTT. Translation gives CASSFRQGVRSDTQYF.

V is TRBV9 and J is TRBJ2-1; D might be TRBD1 or TRBD2, each matching 6 bases. Looked up from germline, CDR1 is SGDLS and CDR2 is YYNGEE. The V end was cut by 4 bases, the J end by 5 bases, with 16 bases between. This CDR3 comprises 15 residues. CDR3 sequence reads: CASSPSGAANNEQFF. The DNA for the CDR3 is TGTGCCAGCAGCCCCTCGGGGGCGGCTAACAATGAGCAGTTCTTC. Full variable domain (rest looked up from reference TRBV9 and TRBJ2-1): DSGVTQTPKHLITATGQRVTLRCSPRSGDLSVYWYQQSLDQGLQFLIQYYNGEERAKGNILERFSAQQFPDLHSELNLSSLELGDSALYFCASSPSGAANNEQFFGPGTRLTVL.

The V call is TRBV2, the J call TRBJ2-1, with TRBD1 matching over 10 bases. Trimming at V came to 2 bases and at J to 7 bases, leaving 17 bases not matched to a gene. The CDR3 is 19 residues long. Per germline, CDR1 SNHLY and CDR2 FYNNEI. The CDR3 sequence: CASSEYPNRRGTGDNEQFF. The DNA of the CDR3 is TGTGCCAGCAGTGAATACCCGAACCGAAGAGGGACAGGGGATAATGAGCAGTTCTTC.

This clone was observed a handful of times. This sequence joins TRBV27 and TRBJ2-2; D is perhaps TRBD1 (5 bases). This CDR3 spans 15 amino acids. V was shortened by 6 bases and J by 2 bases, with 13 bases between the two germline ends. Germline V gene data show CDR1 as MNHEY and CDR2 as SMNVEV (reference sequence). The CDR3 DNA reads as TGTGCCAGCAGCCGGACAATACGAAACACCGGGGAGCTGTTTTTT. Translating it yields CASSRTIRNTGELFF.

The genes are TRBV7-8 and TRBJ2-7; D might be TRBD2 (6 bases). Trimming left V 3 bases short and J 4 bases short, with 16 bases between. This CDR3 contains 15 residues. The germline gives CDR1 SGHVS, CDR2 FQNEAQ. CDR3 sequence reads: CASSLTGVALYEQYV. Written as DNA, the CDR3 is TGTGCCAGCAGCTTGACGGGAGTGGCCTTATACGAGCAGTACGTC.

The chain couples TRBV11-1 to TRBJ2-3; 8 positions agree with TRBD1. Germline V lookup: CDR1 SGHAT, CDR2 FQDESV (reference sequence). The CDR3 consists of 15 residues. V lost 5 bases to trimming and J lost 2 bases; unmatched junction nucleotides: 6. This CDR3 is CASSKDQGATDTQYF. The DNA for the CDR3 is TGTGCCAGCAGCAAAGATCAGGGGGCCACAGATACGCAGTATTTT. The full variable domain, completed using reference TRBV11-1 and TRBJ2-3, is EAEVAQSPRYKITEKSQAVAFWCDPISGHATLYWYRQILGQGPELLVQFQDESVVDDSQLPKDRFSAERLKGVDSTLKIQPAELGDSAMYLCASSKDQGATDTQYFGPGTRLTVL.

This chain uses TRBV27 with TRBJ2-7; 11 positions match TRBD2. CDR1 is MNHEY and CDR2 is SMNVEV in the germline V gene (reference sequence). The CDR3 runs to 14 residues. The trim removed 3 bases at V and 4 bases at J, leaving 2 bases unmatched. CDR3 loop: CASSFGTSGYEQYF. The CDR3 DNA sequence: TGTGCCAGCAGTTTCGGGACTAGCGGATACGAGCAGTACTTC.